This record covers a single T cell receptor (beta chain). Its antigen remains unidentified. These data come from a study of cytomegalovirus exposure and HLA in healthy donors. Overall study findings and caveats: According to a later analysis, TCR clusters from the first cohort tended to co-occur in the roughly 130 validation repertoires.

Germline CDR1 and CDR2: SGHDN and FVKESK. The CDR3 sequence is 17 residues long. Trimming removed 2 bases at V and 12 bases at J, with 26 bases between. Data came from immunoSEQ multiplex PCR; TCRdb stores just in-frame clones and leaves some out. Seen here are fewer than 120,000 clones, around 90% observed once, and the top ten hold over 1.5%. Sequenced material: PBMCs. The sequence derives from a woman under 30 in good health and CMV-seronegative. The V and J genes are TRBV14 and TRBJ2-1; D might be TRBD1 (8 bases). CDR3 sequence (DNA): TGTGCCAGCAGCCAAACAACCCATTCAACAGGGGGGGTCGGGCAGTTCTTC. Encoded protein: CASSQTTHSTGGVGQFF.